The 21 T cell receptor beta chains presented below share a single source sample, sequenced in a study of blood T cell repertoires in COVID-19. Generated by immunoSEQ multiplex PCR, the TCRdb table keeps only in-frame clones and is missing some. Of fewer than 80,000 clones in the sample, around nine tenths were seen once. Sequenced input: peripheral blood. The receptors here all came from a man between 65 and 79 years old with acute or convalescent COVID-19.

This rearrangement joins TRBV11-2 to TRBJ1-2, with TRBD1 matching over 10 bases. The CDR3 has 13 amino acids. The trim removed 1 base at V and 9 bases at J, leaving 2 bases unmatched. Germline CDR1 reads SGHAT; CDR2 reads FQNNGV. The CDR3 nucleotides are TGTGCCAGCAGCTTAGGGGACAGGGGTAGCTACACCTTC. It encodes CASSLGDRGSYTF.

This sequence joins TRBV3-1 (or the pseudogene TRBV3-2) and TRBJ2-1; the D gene is possibly TRBD2 (7 bases). The ends were cut back, 4 bases at V and 0 bases at J, with 13 bases in the middle. This CDR3 region has 16 residues. Germline CDR1 LGHDT, CDR2 YNNKEL (reference sequence). CDR3 loop: CASSPEGGGSYNEQFF. The CDR3 region has the DNA TGTGCCAGCAGCCCTGAGGGGGGGGGCTCCTACAATGAGCAGTTCTTC.

The rearrangement joins TRBV29-1 to TRBJ2-3; TRBD1 aligns across 9 bases. The CDR3 totals 14 residues. Germline CDR1 reads SQVTM; CDR2 reads ANQGSEA. The J segment lost 4 bases and the V segment lost 4 bases, leaving 6 bases of the junction unmatched. CDR3: CSVAPGQGSDTQYF. The CDR3 DNA is TGCAGCGTTGCCCCGGGACAGGGCTCAGATACGCAGTATTTT.

This sequence joins TRBV19 and TRBJ1-5; D not certain. This CDR3 has 13 amino acids. The germline V gene has CDR1 LNHDA and CDR2 SQIVND (reference sequence). V gave up 7 bases and J gave up 0 bases, with 7 bases separating them. The CDR3 spells CASTFSSNQPQHF. CDR3 bases: TGTGCCAGTACATTCAGTAGCAATCAGCCCCAGCATTTT.

The rearrangement uses TRBV28 and TRBJ1-4; no definite D call. V shed 5 bases and J shed 10 bases, with 17 bases lying between them. The CDR3 is made up of 14 amino acids. Germline V gives CDR1 MDHEN, CDR2 SYDVKM. CDR3 protein: CASSPHMDRGKLFF. The CDR3 DNA reads TGTGCCAGCAGTCCCCACATGGATCGGGGAAAACTGTTTTTT.

The genes are TRBV4-1 and TRBJ1-1, with a weak D call TRBD1 (5 bases). Trimming removed 0 bases at V and 6 bases at J, with 11 bases between. The CDR3 covers 14 residues. Per the germline V gene, CDR1 is MGHRA and CDR2 is YSYEKL. CDR3 DNA: TGCGCCAGCAGCCAAGACCCGCCGGGGGCTGAAGCTTTCTTT. Amino acid sequence: CASSQDPPGAEAFF.

The chain recombines TRBV24-1 with TRBJ2-7, with 8 bases fitting TRBD1. J lost 6 bases, V lost 3 bases, and 9 bases had no gene match. This CDR3 is 15 amino acids long. Germline lookup yields CDR1 KGHDR and CDR2 SFDVKD. The CDR3 sequence: CATSDPGRGHGEQYF. The CDR3 DNA sequence: TGTGCCACCAGTGATCCCGGCAGGGGGCACGGCGAGCAGTACTTC.

This chain links TRBV6-5 with TRBJ1-2; 7 bases map to TRBD1. CDR3 size: 14 residues. Germline V gene sequence: CDR1 MNHEY, CDR2 SVGAGI. With V trimmed by 5 bases and J by 7 bases, 10 bases remained unmatched. In nucleotides, the CDR3 is TGTGCCAGCAGTCGAGGACAGGAGGCTTTTGGCTACACCTTC. Its translation is CASSRGQEAFGYTF.

The V call is TRBV5-8, the J call TRBJ2-1, with D tentatively TRBD1 (5 bases). The V gene's germline CDR1 is SGHTS and CDR2 YDEGEE. The length of the CDR3 is 16 residues. V lost 4 bases, J lost 6 bases, and 20 bases lay in between. CDR3 DNA: TGTGCCAGCAGCCACCATACAGGAATATCGGGCAATGAGCAGTTCTTC. It encodes CASSHHTGISGNEQFF.

V usage is TRBV5-5 and J usage is TRBJ2-5; D is ambiguous. Germline loops: CDR1 SGHKS, CDR2 YYEKEE (reference sequence). Trimming stripped 2 bases from V and 2 bases from J, with 19 bases between. The length of the CDR3 is 17 residues. In nucleotides, the CDR3 is TGTGCCAGCAGCTTTAGCTCCCAGTTTATCCCTCAAGAGACCCAGTACTTC. Its translation: CASSFSSQFIPQETQYF.

The V call is TRBV5-6, the J call TRBJ1-5, with unresolved D. Per the germline V gene, CDR1 is SGHDT and CDR2 is YYEEEE. This CDR3 has 13 amino acids. Trimming took off 0 bases at V and 4 bases at J, with 5 bases between the two ends. In nucleotides, the CDR3 is TGTGCCAGCAGCTTGGCGGGAAATCAGCCCCAGCATTTT. It translates to CASSLAGNQPQHF. The entire variable domain, with the rest obtained from reference TRBV5-6 and TRBJ1-5, is as follows: DAGVTQSPTHLIKTRGQQVTLRCSPKSGHDTVSWYQQALGQGPQFIFQYYEEEERQRGNFPDRFSGHQFPNYSSELNVNALLLGDSALYLCASSLAGNQPQHFGDGTRLSIL.

V and J are TRBV7-3 and TRBJ2-5; D unclear. There are 11 residues in the CDR3. The V end lost 5 bases, the J end lost 14 bases, and 15 bases lay between the germline ends. In germline, CDR1 is SGHTA, CDR2 FQGTGA. CDR3 DNA sequence: TGTGCCAGCAGCCCACTGCAAAACTGCTACTTC. Its protein is CASSPLQNCYF.

The J gene is TRBJ2-1, the V gene TRBV6-1; 9 bases line up with TRBD2. CDR3 length: 16 amino acids. After removal of 8 bases from V and 9 bases from J, the junction contained 17 bases not matched to a gene. The germline gives CDR1 MNHNS, CDR2 SASEGT. CDR3 nucleotide sequence: TGTGCCAGCTGTGTACAGATGAGAGCGGGAGGAATTGAGCAGTTCTTC. It encodes CASCVQMRAGGIEQFF.

The V gene is TRBV4-1, the J gene TRBJ2-1; maybe TRBD2 (6 bases). The CDR3 runs to 15 residues. V was shortened by 0 bases and J by 5 bases, with 11 bases between the two germline ends. The germline V gene encodes CDR1 MGHRA and CDR2 YSYEKL. In DNA, the CDR3 is TGCGCCAGCAGCCAAGAGGGACTTTTAAACAATGAGCAGTTCTTC. It is translated as CASSQEGLLNNEQFF.

The V and J genes are TRBV6-4 and TRBJ1-1, with 9 positions matching TRBD1. V was clipped by 1 base and J by 0 bases; unmatched bases: 9. The CDR3 sequence is 18 residues long. Germline CDR1 is MRHNA and CDR2 is SNTAGT. This CDR3 reads CASSDLCWTGEMNTEAFF. The CDR3 nucleotides read TGTGCCAGCAGTGACTTATGCTGGACAGGGGAGATGAACACTGAAGCTTTCTTT.

The J gene is TRBJ2-1, the V gene TRBV11-3; 7 bases line up with TRBD2. Looked up from germline, CDR1 is SGHNT and CDR2 is YENEEA. V lost 3 bases to trimming and J lost 0 bases; unmatched junction nucleotides: 2. This CDR3 is built from 15 residues. CDR3 in DNA: TGTGCCAGCAGCTTTGGGGGGGACTCCTACAATGAGCAGTTCTTC. As protein: CASSFGGDSYNEQFF.

This clone has only a few counts. J is TRBJ2-5 and V is TRBV28; 11 bases are a match to TRBD1. After removal of 6 bases from V and 5 bases from J, the junction contained 5 bases not matched to a gene. CDR1 is MDHEN, CDR2 SYDVKM, per germline. The CDR3 consists of 14 residues. The CDR3 DNA reads TGTGCCAGCAGGGGACAGGGGGACTTGGAGACCCAGTACTTC. It codes for CASRGQGDLETQYF.

CDR3 residues: CSVQDGGLVPRGGQYF. The CDR3 coding sequence is TGCAGCGTTCAGGACGGGGGACTAGTCCCTCGGGGCGGGCAGTATTTT. The chain links TRBV29-1 to TRBJ2-3; 8 positions match TRBD2. CDR3 length: 16 amino acids. The V and J ends lost 5 bases and 11 bases, in that order; junction bases with no gene match: 21. Germline V CDR1 and CDR2: SQVTM, ANQGSEA.

The rearrangement uses TRBV24-1 and TRBJ2-1, with 11 bases matching TRBD2. J gave up 10 bases and V 4 bases, and 5 bases lay outside the gene matches. CDR1 KGHDR and CDR2 SFDVKD come from the germline V gene. This CDR3 spans 14 amino acids. The CDR3 DNA follows: TGTGCCACCAGTGACCCTAGCGGGAGGAAGGAGCAGTTCTTC. The encoded protein is CATSDPSGRKEQFF.

The CDR3 protein is CRAEGGPDTQYF. DNA for the CDR3: TGCAGGGCCGAAGGGGGCCCAGATACGCAGTATTTT. This sequence joins TRBV29-1 and TRBJ2-3, with 7 bases matching TRBD1. There are 12 residues in the CDR3. The germline gives CDR1 SQVTM, CDR2 ANQGSEA.

The chain couples TRBV19 to TRBJ1-5; 7 bases fit TRBD1. J lost 6 bases, V lost 4 bases, and 12 bases had no gene match. Germline lookup yields CDR1 LNHDA and CDR2 SQIVND (reference sequence). The CDR3 is 16 residues long. CDR3 residues: CASSTPRQGGSQPQHF. The CDR3 coding sequence is TGTGCCAGTAGTACCCCAAGACAGGGAGGTAGTCAGCCCCAGCATTTT.